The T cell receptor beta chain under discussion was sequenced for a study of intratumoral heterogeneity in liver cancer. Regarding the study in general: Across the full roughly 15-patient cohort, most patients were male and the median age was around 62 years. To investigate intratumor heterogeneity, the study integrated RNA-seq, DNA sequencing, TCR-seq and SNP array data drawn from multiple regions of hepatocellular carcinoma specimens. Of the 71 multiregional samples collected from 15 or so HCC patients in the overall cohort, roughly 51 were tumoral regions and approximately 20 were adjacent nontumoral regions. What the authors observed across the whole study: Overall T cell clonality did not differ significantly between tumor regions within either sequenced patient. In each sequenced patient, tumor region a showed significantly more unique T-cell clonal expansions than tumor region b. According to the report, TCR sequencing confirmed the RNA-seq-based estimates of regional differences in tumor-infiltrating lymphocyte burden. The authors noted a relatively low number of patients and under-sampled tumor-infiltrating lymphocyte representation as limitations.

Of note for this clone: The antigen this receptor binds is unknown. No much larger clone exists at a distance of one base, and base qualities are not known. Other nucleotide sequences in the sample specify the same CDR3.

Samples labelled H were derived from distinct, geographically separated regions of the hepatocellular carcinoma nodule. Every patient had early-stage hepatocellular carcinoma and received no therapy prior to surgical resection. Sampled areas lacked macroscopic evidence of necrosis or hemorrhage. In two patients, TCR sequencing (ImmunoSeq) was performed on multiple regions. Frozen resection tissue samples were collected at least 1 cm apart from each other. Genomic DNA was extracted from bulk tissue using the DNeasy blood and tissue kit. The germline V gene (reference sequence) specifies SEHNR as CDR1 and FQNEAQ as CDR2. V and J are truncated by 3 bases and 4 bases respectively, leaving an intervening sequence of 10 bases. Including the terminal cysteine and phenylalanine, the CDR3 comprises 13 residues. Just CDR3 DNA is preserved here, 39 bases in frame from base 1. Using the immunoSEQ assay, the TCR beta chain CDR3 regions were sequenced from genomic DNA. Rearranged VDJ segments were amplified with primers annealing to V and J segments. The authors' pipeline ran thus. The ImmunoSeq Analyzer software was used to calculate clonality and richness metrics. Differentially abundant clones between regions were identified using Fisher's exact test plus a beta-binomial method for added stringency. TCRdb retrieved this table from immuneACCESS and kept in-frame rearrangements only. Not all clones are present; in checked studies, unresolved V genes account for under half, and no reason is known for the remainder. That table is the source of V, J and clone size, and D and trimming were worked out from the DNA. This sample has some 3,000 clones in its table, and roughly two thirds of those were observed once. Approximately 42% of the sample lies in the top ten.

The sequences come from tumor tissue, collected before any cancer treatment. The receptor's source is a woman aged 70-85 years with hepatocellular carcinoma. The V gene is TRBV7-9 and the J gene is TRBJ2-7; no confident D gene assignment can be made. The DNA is TGTGCCAGCAGCTTGGGCGACGGGTACGAGCAGTACTTC. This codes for CASSLGDGYEQYF.